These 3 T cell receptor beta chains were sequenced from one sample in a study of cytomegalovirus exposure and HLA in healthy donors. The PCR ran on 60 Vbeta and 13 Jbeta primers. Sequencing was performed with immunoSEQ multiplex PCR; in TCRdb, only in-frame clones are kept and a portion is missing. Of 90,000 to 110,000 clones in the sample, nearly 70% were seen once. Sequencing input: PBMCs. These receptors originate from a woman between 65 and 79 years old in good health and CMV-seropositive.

The CDR3 nucleotides are TGTGCCAGCAGCTTAACGGGCAGGGGGCTCTGGACTGAAGCTTTCTTT. Residues: CASSLTGRGLWTEAFF. The chain is built from TRBV7-2 and TRBJ1-1; 8 bases match TRBD1. This CDR3 contains 16 residues. Germline-derived CDR1 and CDR2 are SGHTA and FQGNSA. V lost 2 bases, J lost 5 bases, and 10 bases stayed unmatched. The entire variable domain, with the rest obtained from reference TRBV7-2 and TRBJ1-1, is as follows: GAGVSQSPSNKVTEKGKDVELRCDPISGHTALYWYRQSLGQGLEFLIYFQGNSAPDKSGLPSDRFSAERTGGSVSTLTIQRTQQEDSAVYLCASSLTGRGLWTEAFFGQGTRLTVV.

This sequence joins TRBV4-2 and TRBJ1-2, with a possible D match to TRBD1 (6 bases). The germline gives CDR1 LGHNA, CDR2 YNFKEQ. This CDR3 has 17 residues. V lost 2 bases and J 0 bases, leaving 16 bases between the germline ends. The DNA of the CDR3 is TGTGCCAGCAGCCAAAGGCAACGACAGGACGCTAACTATGGCTACACCTTC. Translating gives CASSQRQRQDANYGYTF.

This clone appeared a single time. The DNA for the CDR3 is TGTGCCACCTCGGCGGCAGGGGGGCTGAACACTGAAGCTTTCTTT. The encoded protein is CATSAAGGLNTEAFF. V gene TRBV19 combines with J gene TRBJ1-1; 7 nucleotides align to TRBD1. Losses at the gene ends were 10 bases for V and 0 bases for J; bases not matched to a gene: 11. The CDR3 extends over 15 amino acids. Germline CDR1 and CDR2: LNHDA and SQIVND (reference sequence).